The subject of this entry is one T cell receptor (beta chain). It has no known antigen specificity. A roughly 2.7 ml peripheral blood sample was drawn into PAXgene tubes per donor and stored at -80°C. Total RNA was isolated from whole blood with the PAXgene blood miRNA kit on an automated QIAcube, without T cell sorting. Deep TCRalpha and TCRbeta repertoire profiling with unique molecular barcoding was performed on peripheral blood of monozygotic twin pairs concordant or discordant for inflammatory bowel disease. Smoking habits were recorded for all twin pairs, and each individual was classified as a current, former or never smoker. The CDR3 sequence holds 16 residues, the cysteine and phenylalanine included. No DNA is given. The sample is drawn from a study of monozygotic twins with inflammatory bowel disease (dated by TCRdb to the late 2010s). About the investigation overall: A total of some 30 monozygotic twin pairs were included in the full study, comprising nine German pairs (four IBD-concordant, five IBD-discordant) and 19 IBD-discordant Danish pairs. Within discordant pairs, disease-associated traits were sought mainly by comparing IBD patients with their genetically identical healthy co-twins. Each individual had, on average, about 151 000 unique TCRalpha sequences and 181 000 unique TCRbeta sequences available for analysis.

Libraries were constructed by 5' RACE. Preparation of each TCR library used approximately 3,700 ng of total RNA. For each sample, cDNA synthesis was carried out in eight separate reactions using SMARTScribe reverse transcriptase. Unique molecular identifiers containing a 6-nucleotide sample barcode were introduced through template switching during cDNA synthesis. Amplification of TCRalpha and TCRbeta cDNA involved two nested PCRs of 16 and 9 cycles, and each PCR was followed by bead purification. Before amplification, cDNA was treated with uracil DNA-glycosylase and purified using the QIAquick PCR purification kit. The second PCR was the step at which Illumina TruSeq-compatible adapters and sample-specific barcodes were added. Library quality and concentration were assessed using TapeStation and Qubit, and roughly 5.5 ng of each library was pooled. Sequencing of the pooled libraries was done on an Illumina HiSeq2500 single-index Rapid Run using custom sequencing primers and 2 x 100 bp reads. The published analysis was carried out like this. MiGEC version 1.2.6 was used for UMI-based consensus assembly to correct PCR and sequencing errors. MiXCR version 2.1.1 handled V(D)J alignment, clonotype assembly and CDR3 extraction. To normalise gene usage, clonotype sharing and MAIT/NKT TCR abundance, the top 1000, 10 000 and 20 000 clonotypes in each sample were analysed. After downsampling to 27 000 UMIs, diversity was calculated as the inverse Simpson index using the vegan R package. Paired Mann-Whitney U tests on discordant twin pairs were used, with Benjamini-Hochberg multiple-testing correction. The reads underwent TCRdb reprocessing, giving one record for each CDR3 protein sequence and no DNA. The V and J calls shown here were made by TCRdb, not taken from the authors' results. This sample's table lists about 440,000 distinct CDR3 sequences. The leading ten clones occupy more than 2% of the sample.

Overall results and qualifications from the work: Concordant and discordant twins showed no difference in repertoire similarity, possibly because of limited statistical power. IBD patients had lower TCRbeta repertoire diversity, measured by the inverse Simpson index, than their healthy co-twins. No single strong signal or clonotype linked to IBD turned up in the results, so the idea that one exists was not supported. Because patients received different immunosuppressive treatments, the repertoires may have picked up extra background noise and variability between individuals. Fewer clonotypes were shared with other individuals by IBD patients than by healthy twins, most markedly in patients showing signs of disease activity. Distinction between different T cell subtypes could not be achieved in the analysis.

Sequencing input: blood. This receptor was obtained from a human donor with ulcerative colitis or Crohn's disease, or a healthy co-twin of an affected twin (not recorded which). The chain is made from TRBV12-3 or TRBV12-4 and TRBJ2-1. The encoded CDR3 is CASSLAMTGRDNEQFF.